The present T cell receptor (beta chain) was sequenced within a study of shared clonotypes between healthy human individuals. Study-level information: Sampling drew on donors who were two women and a few men aged 18 to 49.

This CDR3 contains 14 residues. J lost 6 bases, V lost 7 bases, and 7 bases had no gene match. CDR1 is MDHEN and CDR2 is SYDVKM in the germline V gene. In the naive CD8 group, cells lacked CD45RO and were positively selected for CCR7, so terminally differentiated effector memory CD45RA+ cells were left out. The assay was immunoSEQ multiplex PCR, and TCRdb's table has in-frame clones only and misses some. The sample has some 2.1 million clones, around 95% seen once. This clonotype was sampled from a man between 18 and 35 years old in good health. Some clones in this sample may be carry-over from other donors' samples. Sequences were obtained from naive CD8+ T cells from PBMCs. J is TRBJ2-1 and V is TRBV28, with 9 bases aligning to TRBD1. The CDR3 nucleotides read TGTGCCAGCACCTCCGGGACAGGGATCAATGAGCAGTTCTTC. Translated: CASTSGTGINEQFF.